This TCR beta chain was identified during a study of cytomegalovirus exposure and HLA in healthy donors. Primers for the PCR totalled 60 Vbeta and 13 Jbeta. Original handling: The authors later counted 75 million to 90 million unique TCR beta chains, some 12 million of them shared. Using immunoSEQ multiplex PCR, the repertoire was profiled, and TCRdb retains in-frame clones only, with some absent. V, J and clone size derive from that table, while D and trimming were established from the DNA sequence. In all, the sample yields approximately 50,000 clones. The CDR3 loop spans 14 amino acids. Trimming cost V 6 bases and J 7 bases, with 18 bases left between them. CDR1 is MNHNS, CDR2 SASEGT, per germline.

The specimen was PBMCs. The V and J genes are TRBV6-1 and TRBJ2-5; D ambiguous. This TCR came from a male donor in good health and CMV-seronegative. For the CDR3, the DNA is TGTGCCAGCAGGCCTGACACGGCAGTCGGGACCCAGTACTTC. Its protein is CASRPDTAVGTQYF.